There are a few counts of the clone carrying this TCR beta chain. Its matching antigen is unknown. This sample is drawn from a study of CD8 T cells in ankylosing spondylitis. The CDR3 extends over 13 amino acids. The germline CDR1 and CDR2 sequences are SQVTM and ANQGSEA. With V trimmed by 5 bases and J by 2 bases, 3 bases remained unmatched. TCRdb passed the 5' RACE reads through MiXCR, listing each CDR3 protein once. The sample lists about 390,000 distinct CDR3 sequences, approximately 20% occurring once. Study-wide results and limits: A motif in TCR beta, a set of about eight highly homologous variants, appeared characteristic of ankylosing spondylitis blood.

This receptor was obtained from a male donor with ankylosing spondylitis. What was sequenced was blood, either unsorted or a sorted T cell fraction (not recorded which). The V gene is TRBV29-1, the J gene TRBJ1-1, with 9 bases fitting TRBD1. CDR3 nucleotides: TGCAGCGTTTTGACAGGGGGAAACACTGAAGCTTTCTTT. Encoded protein: CSVLTGGNTEAFF.